These 2 T cell receptor beta chains share one sample of origin, sequenced in a study of beta chain features in type 1 diabetes. These receptors' antigens are unknown. What was sequenced were expressed TCRB transcripts, since all of the isolated RNA had been reverse transcribed. The data were produced by immunoSEQ multiplex PCR, yet TCRdb's version contains in-frame clones alone and is incomplete. The sample contains fewer than 55,000 clones, roughly two fifths of which appear only once. Study findings and constraints: All four CD4+ subsets from Type 1 diabetes patients carried moderately but significantly shorter TCRB CDR3s.

The specimen was Tregs from blood. These receptors all come from a man aged 25-45 years with type 1 diabetes.

This clone was observed a few times. The J gene is TRBJ2-7, the V gene TRBV7-3; maybe TRBD2 (6 bases). This CDR3 is 15 amino acids long. Trimming left V 1 base short and J 4 bases short, with 14 bases between. CDR1 is SGHTA, CDR2 FQGTGA, per germline. The CDR3, as DNA: TGTGCCAGCAGCTTAAGTGCGGGACTTATTTACGAGCAGTACTTC. Residues: CASSLSAGLIYEQYF.

This clone has more than one count but fewer than ten. The chain is built from TRBV4-3 and TRBJ2-3, with TRBD2 matching over 16 bases. J gave up 0 bases and V 4 bases, and 13 bases lay outside the gene matches. This CDR3 has 21 amino acids. Germline CDR1 is LGHNA and CDR2 is YSLEER. For the CDR3, the DNA is TGCGCCAGCAGCCTGTACGGGACTAGCGGGAGGGCGGGACGTAGCACAGATACGCAGTATTTT. Its protein product is CASSLYGTSGRAGRSTDTQYF.